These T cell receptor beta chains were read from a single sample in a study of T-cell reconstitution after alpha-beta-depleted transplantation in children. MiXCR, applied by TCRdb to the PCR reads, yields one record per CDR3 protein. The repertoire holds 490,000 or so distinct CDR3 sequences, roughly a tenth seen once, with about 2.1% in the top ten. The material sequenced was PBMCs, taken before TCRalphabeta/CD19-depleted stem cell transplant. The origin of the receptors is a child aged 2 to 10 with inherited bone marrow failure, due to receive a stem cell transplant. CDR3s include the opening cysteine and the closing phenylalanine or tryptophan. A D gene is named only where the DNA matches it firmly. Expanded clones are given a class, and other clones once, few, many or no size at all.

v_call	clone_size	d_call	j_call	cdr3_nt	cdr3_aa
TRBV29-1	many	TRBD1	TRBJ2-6	TGCAGCGTTGAATTGAGAGGACAGGGTGGGTCTGGGGCCAACGTCCTGACTTTC	CSVELRGQGGSGANVLTF
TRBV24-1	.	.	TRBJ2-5	TGTGCCACCAGTGATTCCCATCGGTTTACGGAGACCCAGTACTTC	CATSDSHRFTETQYF
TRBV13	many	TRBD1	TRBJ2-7	TGTGCCAGCAGCTTAGAGGGACAGGGTGGTTACGAGCAGTACTTC	CASSLEGQGGYEQYF
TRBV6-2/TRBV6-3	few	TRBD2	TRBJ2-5	TGTGCCAGCAGTCCGGCGGGAGTCCCAGAGACCCAGTACTTC	CASSPAGVPETQYF
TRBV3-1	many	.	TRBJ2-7	TGTGCCAGCAGCCCCTCCGGGGTCTACGAGCAGTACTTC	CASSPSGVYEQYF
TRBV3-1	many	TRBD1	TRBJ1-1	TGTGCCAGCAGCCGCTGGGACAGTGGAGGCACTGAAGCTTTCTTT	CASSRWDSGGTEAFF
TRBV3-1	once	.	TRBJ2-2	TGTGCCAGCAGCCCGTTTCGGACTTCGAACACCGGGGACCTGTTTTTT	CASSPFRTSNTGDLFF
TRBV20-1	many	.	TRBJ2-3	TGCAGTGCCGCCCCGGGGGCCACAGATACGCAGTATTTT	CSAAPGATDTQYF
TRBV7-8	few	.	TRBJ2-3	TGTGCCAGCAGCTTGCCCCAACCCCTACAAGGGGACACAGATACGCAGTATTTT	CASSLPQPLQGDTDTQYF
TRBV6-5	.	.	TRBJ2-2	TGTGCCAGCAGTTACGGAACTGTCAACACCGGGGAGCTGTTTTTT	CASSYGTVNTGELFF
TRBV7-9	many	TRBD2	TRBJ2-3	TGTGCCAGCAGCACCCCGACGGGGCCTAGCGGGAGTACGCAGTATTTT	CASSTPTGPSGSTQYF
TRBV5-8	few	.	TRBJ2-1	TGTGCCAGCAGTGGGAGCCAGGAGCGGGACAATGAGCAGTTCTTC	CASSGSQERDNEQFF
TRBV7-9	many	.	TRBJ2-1	TGTGCCAGCAGCTTAGGTGCCCTCCGGAGGGATGAGCAGTTCTTC	CASSLGALRRDEQFF
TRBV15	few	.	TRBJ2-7	TGTGCCACCAGCCCTGACAGGCCCTCCTACGAGCAGTACTTC	CATSPDRPSYEQYF